The rows below give T cell receptor beta chains drawn from one sample of a study of cytomegalovirus exposure and HLA in healthy donors. Measured with immunoSEQ multiplex PCR; TCRdb has only the in-frame clones, and not every one. The sample lists under 200,000 clones, about 75% occurring once. The material sequenced was PBMCs. Every receptor here comes from a male donor in good health and CMV-seropositive. CDR3s include the opening cysteine and the closing phenylalanine or tryptophan. A D gene is named only where the DNA matches it firmly. Only part of the rows carry a size: once, few, many, or a class if the clone is expanded.

>-|TRBJ1-2|-|TRBV2
TGTGCCAACCTCAGAGGATATGGCTACACCTTC
CANLRGYGYTF
>medium-sized|TRBJ2-1|TRBD1|TRBV4-3
TGCGCCAGCAGCCAAGAGGGACAGGGCTCCTACAATGAGCAGTTCTTC
CASSQEGQGSYNEQFF
>-|TRBJ2-7|-|TRBV2
TGTGCCAGCAGCTCCGGGAGAGAAATATCCTACGAGCAGTACTTC
CASSSGREISYEQYF
>-|TRBJ2-2|-|TRBV5-1
TGCGCCAGCAGCTTGGGAGGTAGACTTCCCACCGGGGAGCTGTTTTTT
CASSLGGRLPTGELFF
>-|TRBJ2-1|-|TRBV4-1
TGCGCCAGCAGCCAAGAATCGCGGAGGCCGCAGAATGAGCAGTTCTTC
CASSQESRRPQNEQFF
>-|TRBJ1-2|-|TRBV7-9
TGTGCCAGCAGCGCGGACTATGGCTACACCTTC
CASSADYGYTF
>-|TRBJ2-7|TRBD1|TRBV10-1
TGCGCCACAGGAGACCCGGGACAGGGTGTCTACGAGCAGTACTTC
CATGDPGQGVYEQYF
>-|TRBJ1-4|-|TRBV15
TGTGCCACCAGCAGAGATCAGTCTCCAGGGGTAGCTGAAAAACTGTTTTTT
CATSRDQSPGVAEKLFF
>-|TRBJ2-2|TRBD2|TRBV7-9
TGTGCCAGCAGCCTCTACCGGGGGGACACCGGGGAGCTGTTTTTT
CASSLYRGDTGELFF
>-|TRBJ2-1|TRBD2|TRBV4-2
TGTGCCAGCAGCCAAGATGAGGGTCCTTCCCTGCGCGGGAGGTTCTTC
CASSQDEGPSLRGRFF
>once|TRBJ1-1|-|TRBV29-1
TGCAGCGCCTCCGGGGGGAACACTGAAGCTTTCTTT
CSASGGNTEAFF
>-|TRBJ2-1|-|TRBV7-9
TGTGCCAGCCCCTCCGACGGGGATGAGCAGTTCTTC
CASPSDGDEQFF
>-|TRBJ1-6|-|TRBV18
TGTGCCAGCTCACCCCTAGGACACTATAATTCACCCCTCCACTTT
CASSPLGHYNSPLHF
>few|TRBJ1-2|-|TRBV6-6
TGTGCCAGCAGACTCCCTGAAGGGGCTAACTATGGCTACTCCTTC
CASRLPEGANYGYSF
>few|TRBJ1-6|TRBD1|TRBV6-5
TGTGCCAGCAGTTACGCCACAGGGGACAATTCACCCCTCCACTTT
CASSYATGDNSPLHF
>-|TRBJ1-2|-|TRBV7-9
TGTGCCAGCAGCTTAGTCGGGGGGCGCGGCTATGGCTACACCTTC
CASSLVGGRGYGYTF
>few|TRBJ2-7|TRBD2|TRBV4-1
TGCGCCAGCAGCCAAGAAATGGCGGGGGTTTACGAGCAGTACTTC
CASSQEMAGVYEQYF
>-|TRBJ1-1|TRBD1|TRBV20-1
TGCAGTGCTAGTACAGGGGTCCAGGCTTTCTTT
CSASTGVQAFF
>-|TRBJ1-2|-|TRBV30
TGTGCCTGTCTTGCCACAGTTGATAACTATGGCTACACCTTC
CACLATVDNYGYTF
>-|TRBJ2-7|-|TRBV11-2
TGTGCCAGCAGCTTAGGTGCCAGGGGTTACGAGCAGTACTTC
CASSLGARGYEQYF
>-|TRBJ2-7|-|TRBV9
TGTGCCAGCAGCGTAGAGGGGGACTACGAGCAGTACTTC
CASSVEGDYEQYF
>-|TRBJ2-7|-|TRBV2
TGTGCCAGCAGTGAAGCGAGGGAACCCTACGAGCAGTACTTC
CASSEAREPYEQYF
>-|TRBJ2-1|-|TRBV2
TGTGCCAGCAGTGAACCAGGGGAGGGGAATGAGCAGTTCTTC
CASSEPGEGNEQFF
>-|TRBJ1-1|-|TRBV30
TGTGCCTGGACTCGGTGGATGGACAGTGAAGCTTTCTTT
CAWTRWMDSEAFF
>-|TRBJ1-6|TRBD1|TRBV7-9
TGTGCCAGCAGCTCAGGACAGGGACCTAATTCACCCCTCCACTTT
CASSSGQGPNSPLHF
>few|TRBJ2-5|TRBD2|TRBV25-1
TGTGCCAGCAGTGAATTCCTAGCGGGGGGACGGCAAGAGACCCAGTACTTC
CASSEFLAGGRQETQYF
>-|TRBJ1-3|TRBD1|TRBV4-2
TGTGCCAGCAGCCAAGGACAGGGAGTCTCTGGAAACACCATATATTTT
CASSQGQGVSGNTIYF
>-|TRBJ1-1|-|TRBV4-1
TGCGCCAGCAGAGAAACAGGGAACACTGAAGCTTTCTTT
CASRETGNTEAFF
>few|TRBJ2-5|TRBD2|TRBV5-1
TGCGCCAGCAGCTTGGTGGGTAGCGGGGGAGTGGAGACCCAGTACTTC
CASSLVGSGGVETQYF
>-|TRBJ1-4|TRBD1|TRBV5-1
TGCGCCAGCAGCTACCTACCGGGACAGGCTAATGAAAAACTGTTTTTT
CASSYLPGQANEKLFF
>-|TRBJ1-2|-|TRBV25-1
TGTGCCAGCAGTGACCCAAGGGGGTGGACGGCTGGCTACACCTTC
CASSDPRGWTAGYTF
>-|TRBJ2-3|-|TRBV2
TGTGCCAGCACCCCGGGGTCCGTCGGGACAGATACGCAGTATTTT
CASTPGSVGTDTQYF